This T cell receptor (beta chain) was obtained from a study of glioma-infiltrating T cells after dendritic cell vaccination. This clone has a handful of counts. Germline CDR1 is MNHEY and CDR2 is SVGAGI. V was cut by 6 bases and J by 2 bases, with 14 bases left in between. The CDR3 is 15 residues long. Primers: 60 V beta forward and 13 J beta reverse. Repertoires were generated with immunoSEQ multiplex PCR, while TCRdb's copy carries only in-frame clones and drops some. This table holds over 90,000 clones, more than 75% found once. The starting material was blood, obtained before dendritic cell vaccination. The receptor's source is a human donor with glioblastoma. This chain joins TRBV6-5 and TRBJ1-3, with TRBD1 as a possible D gene (6 bases). CDR3 in DNA: TGTGCCAGCAGCAGGACAGAAGATACTGGAAACACCATATATTTT. It is translated as CASSRTEDTGNTIYF.